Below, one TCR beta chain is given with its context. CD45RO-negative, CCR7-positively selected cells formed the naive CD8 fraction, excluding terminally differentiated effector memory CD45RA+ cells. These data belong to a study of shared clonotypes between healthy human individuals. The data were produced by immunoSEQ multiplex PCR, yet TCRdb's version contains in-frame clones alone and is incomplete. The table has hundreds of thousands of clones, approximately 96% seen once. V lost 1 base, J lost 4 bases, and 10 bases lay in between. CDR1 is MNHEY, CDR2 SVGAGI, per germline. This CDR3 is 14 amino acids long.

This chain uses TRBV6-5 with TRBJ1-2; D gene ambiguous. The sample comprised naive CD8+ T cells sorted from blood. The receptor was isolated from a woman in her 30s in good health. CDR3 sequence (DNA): TGTGCCAGCAGTTACTTAGGGTATGGCTATGGCTACACCTTC. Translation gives CASSYLGYGYGYTF.